The 16 T cell receptor beta chains below come from one sample, sequenced in a study of cytomegalovirus exposure and HLA in healthy donors. Repertoires were generated with immunoSEQ multiplex PCR, while TCRdb's copy carries only in-frame clones and drops some. The table has more than 85,000 clones, about 86% seen once. Sequencing was performed on PBMCs. The receptor set was obtained from a woman under 30 in good health and CMV-seropositive.

The V and J genes are TRBV28 and TRBJ2-5, with D perhaps matching TRBD1 (6 bases). V lost 4 bases and J lost 1, with 13 bases in between. CDR3 length: 15 residues. CDR1 is MDHEN and CDR2 is SYDVKM in the germline V gene. The CDR3 loop is CASSSRQGSQETQYF. As DNA, the CDR3 is TGTGCCAGCAGTTCTCGTCAGGGGTCCCAAGAGACCCAGTACTTC.

The rearrangement links TRBV6-1 to TRBJ2-7, with D maybe TRBD1 (7 bases). Between the trimmed V and J ends, which lost 2 bases and 4 bases, there was a span of 18 bases. CDR1 and CDR2 (germline): MNHNS, SASEGT. The CDR3 spans 16 residues. The CDR3 DNA sequence: TGTGCCAGCAGTGAAATCAGGGGGGTGACTACGTACGAGCAGTACTTC. Residues: CASSEIRGVTTYEQYF.

The count of this clone is one. V usage is TRBV5-6 and J usage is TRBJ2-5, with 7 bases fitting TRBD2. CDR1 and CDR2 (germline): SGHDT, YYEEEE. J gave up 4 bases and V 0 bases, and 6 bases lay outside the gene matches. This CDR3 comprises 15 residues. CDR3 sequence reads: CASSLGMVAGETQYF. The DNA for the CDR3 is TGTGCCAGCAGCTTGGGCATGGTAGCGGGAGAGACCCAGTACTTC.

The chain is built from TRBV2 and TRBJ2-3; no clear D gene. The V and J ends lost 8 bases and 5 bases respectively, with 8 bases between them. CDR3 length: 11 residues. Germline CDR1 is SNHLY and CDR2 is FYNNEI. Here the CDR3 reads CASRLIDTQYF. CDR3 in DNA: TGTGCCAGCCGACTGATAGATACGCAGTATTTT.

The sample holds a few counts of this clone. V gene TRBV19 combines with J gene TRBJ1-2; 12 bases are a match to TRBD1. The CDR3 is 13 amino acids. The germline V gene encodes CDR1 LNHDA and CDR2 SQIVND (reference sequence). V was pared by 8 bases and J by 6 bases, with 4 bases of the junction left unmatched. For the CDR3, the DNA is TGTGCCAGTGTGGGACAGGGGGCCAATGGCTACACCTTC. Translated, it gives CASVGQGANGYTF.

The chain employs TRBV2 and TRBJ2-7; TRBD2 aligns across 8 bases. The germline V gene encodes CDR1 SNHLY and CDR2 FYNNEI. This CDR3 contains 11 residues. Trimming at V came to 10 bases and at J to 4 bases, leaving 3 bases not matched to a gene. CDR3 sequence: CATGGVYEQYF. DNA for the CDR3: TGTGCCACGGGGGGGGTTTACGAGCAGTACTTC.

The rearrangement uses TRBV27 and TRBJ2-7; TRBD1 aligns across 7 bases. This CDR3 is 12 amino acids long. The germline gives CDR1 MNHEY, CDR2 SMNVEV (reference sequence). With V trimmed by 5 bases and J by 3 bases, 1 base remained unmatched. CDR3 nucleotides: TGTGCCAGCAGTCGGACAGGCTACGAGCAGTACTTC. Residues: CASSRTGYEQYF.

The rearrangement uses TRBV5-4 and TRBJ2-7; D is possibly TRBD2 (6 bases). In germline, CDR1 is SGHNT, CDR2 YYREEE (reference sequence). V lost 4 bases, J lost 0 bases, and 14 bases lay in between. CDR3 length: 15 residues. DNA for the CDR3: TGTGCCAGCAGCCGCCCGGGACTGAGCTCCTACGAGCAGTACTTC. Protein: CASSRPGLSSYEQYF.

As concerns this clone: The sample carries other DNA sequences with the same CDR3. This chain uses TRBV6-5 with TRBJ1-5; D unresolved. The germline V gene has CDR1 MNHEY and CDR2 SVGAGI. Trimming took 6 bases from V and 0 from J, leaving 9 bases between them. The CDR3 has 14 residues. In nucleotides, the CDR3 is TGTGCCAGCAGACCAGACTATAGCAATCAGCCCCAGCATTTT. Translation gives CASRPDYSNQPQHF.

The chain joins TRBV28 to TRBJ2-1, with 7 bases that match TRBD1. The CDR3 totals 16 residues. The V gene's germline CDR1 is MDHEN and CDR2 SYDVKM. V lost 6 bases and J lost 4; bases outside the gene matches: 12. This CDR3 reads CASSTLDGRGYNEQFF. The CDR3 region has the DNA TGTGCCAGCAGCACCCTAGATGGCAGGGGGTACAATGAGCAGTTCTTC.

This chain connects TRBV6-6 to TRBJ1-2; D is possibly TRBD1 (6 bases). V was pared by 8 bases and J by 8 bases, with 18 bases between. Germline assignment: CDR1 MNHNY and CDR2 SVGAGI (reference sequence). The CDR3 covers 13 residues. The DNA for the CDR3 is TGTGCCAGCGATGTCCAGGGGATCGGCGGCTACACCTTC. Amino acid sequence: CASDVQGIGGYTF.

V and J are TRBV4-2 and TRBJ2-1; D is unresolved. V shed 0 bases and J shed 9 bases, with 21 bases lying between them. The CDR3 covers 17 residues. CDR1 LGHNA and CDR2 YNFKEQ come from the germline V gene. The CDR3 nucleotides read TGTGCCAGCAGCCAAGAAATAGTGATCCCCCGAAACGGTGAGCAGTTCTTC. This sequence encodes CASSQEIVIPRNGEQFF.

The rearrangement uses TRBV2 and TRBJ1-5; no reliable D call. CDR1 SNHLY and CDR2 FYNNEI come from the germline V gene. Trimming cost V 4 bases and J 1 base, with 5 bases left between them. The length of the CDR3 is 13 residues. The CDR3 loop is CASSVGSNQPQHF. The DNA for the CDR3 is TGTGCCAGCAGTGTTGGCAGCAATCAGCCCCAGCATTTT.

V is TRBV5-6 and J is TRBJ1-6, with no clear D. The germline V and J ends were trimmed by 4 bases and 0 bases, with 8 bases remaining between them. The CDR3 runs to 15 residues. The germline V gene encodes CDR1 SGHDT and CDR2 YYEEEE. CDR3 residues: CASSRLSSYNSPLHF. In DNA form, the CDR3 reads TGTGCCAGCAGCCGCTTGAGCTCCTATAATTCACCCCTCCACTTT.

The gene calls are TRBV7-2 and TRBJ2-1; weak D call: TRBD2 (7 bases). The CDR3 has 18 residues. Trimming took off 4 bases at V and 9 bases at J, with 28 bases between the two ends. From germline, CDR1 is SGHTA and CDR2 FQGNSA. The CDR3 DNA sequence: TGTGCCAGCAGCTCCCCGGGGGGCCGGGCCTTACCCAGAGTTGAGCAGTTCTTC. This encodes CASSSPGGRALPRVEQFF.

J is TRBJ2-3 and V is TRBV19, with 15 nucleotides matching TRBD2. Trimming cost V 5 bases and J 8 bases; bases outside gene matches: 8. This CDR3 contains 16 residues. Germline assignment: CDR1 LNHDA and CDR2 SQIVND (reference sequence). As DNA, the CDR3 is TGTGCCAGTAGTCACAGGACTAGCGGGAGGGCAGGTACGCAGTATTTT. Its protein is CASSHRTSGRAGTQYF.